Listed below are T cell receptor beta chains from one sample, sequenced in a study of T cell responses to AZD1222 COVID-19 vaccine. TCRdb's table, derived via immunoSEQ multiplex PCR, lists solely in-frame clones and lacks some. The sample has roughly 15,000 clones; over 60% are singletons. Sequences were derived from peripheral blood, sampled 28 days after the second AZD1222 dose. These receptors were collected from an adult who received the AZD1222 COVID-19 vaccine. CDR3s include the opening cysteine and the closing phenylalanine or tryptophan. The order of the fields is clone size, D gene, J gene, V gene, CDR3 protein, CDR3 DNA. The D gene is left open where the match is weak. Expanded clones are given a class, and other clones once, few, many or no size at all.

- | - | TRBJ2-3 | TRBV19 | CASSISGAQDTQYF | TGTGCCAGTAGTATTAGTGGGGCTCAAGATACGCAGTATTTT
- | TRBD2 | TRBJ2-1 | TRBV15 | CATSGGGAGPYNEQFF | TGTGCCACCAGCGGCGGGGGGGCCGGTCCCTACAATGAGCAGTTCTTC
- | TRBD1 | TRBJ2-7 | TRBV3-1/TRBV3-2 | CASSYRMGTGGDEQYF | TGTGCCAGCAGCTACCGAATGGGGACAGGGGGCGACGAGCAGTACTTC
- | TRBD1 | TRBJ1-1 | TRBV11-2 | CASSWGGQKNTEAFF | TGTGCCAGCAGCTGGGGGGGACAGAAGAACACTGAAGCTTTCTTT
few | - | TRBJ1-2 | TRBV5-4 | CASSLVQGSGYTF | TGTGCCAGCAGCTTGGTCCAGGGTAGCGGCTACACCTTC
- | - | TRBJ2-7 | TRBV7-9 | CASSLARGNEQYF | TGTGCCAGCAGCCTAGCCCGGGGGAACGAGCAGTACTTC
- | - | TRBJ2-7 | TRBV29-1 | CSVEADSEKSYEQYF | TGCAGCGTTGAAGCAGACAGCGAGAAATCCTACGAGCAGTACTTC
- | - | TRBJ2-5 | TRBV9 | CASSVEGGGVGETQYF | TGTGCCAGCAGCGTAGAGGGAGGGGGCGTTGGGGAGACCCAGTACTTC
few | - | TRBJ2-1 | TRBV7-8 | CASSRDRGDYNEQFF | TGTGCCAGCAGCCGAGATAGAGGGGACTACAATGAGCAGTTCTTC
- | TRBD2 | TRBJ2-2 | TRBV11-2 | CASDRSGGRGTGELFF | TGTGCCAGTGACCGTAGCGGGGGGAGGGGCACCGGGGAGCTGTTTTTT
- | TRBD1 | TRBJ2-5 | TRBV5-1 | CASSQDRGQETQYF | TGCGCCAGCAGCCAGGACAGGGGACAAGAGACCCAGTACTTC
- | - | TRBJ2-1 | TRBV2 | CASRPGGISYNEQFF | TGTGCCAGCAGACCCGGGGGAATCTCCTACAATGAGCAGTTCTTC
once | - | TRBJ2-7 | TRBV19 | CASSMRGEVYEQYF | TGTGCCAGTAGTATGAGGGGAGAGGTCTACGAGCAGTACTTC
- | - | TRBJ2-7 | TRBV11-2 | CASSFGTSSYEQYF | TGTGCCAGCAGCTTCGGCACTTCTAGCTACGAGCAGTACTTC
- | TRBD1 | TRBJ2-1 | TRBV10-3 | CAIRDSDRGYEQFF | TGTGCCATCAGAGATTCTGACAGGGGATATGAGCAGTTCTTC
once | TRBD1 | TRBJ1-2 | TRBV6-5 | CASSSTGDGYTF | TGTGCCAGCAGTTCTACAGGGGATGGCTACACCTTC
- | - | TRBJ1-3 | TRBV19 | CASSTGHSGNTIYF | TGTGCCAGTAGTACAGGACACTCTGGAAACACCATATATTTT
- | - | TRBJ2-7 | TRBV5-6 | CASSFEGGFNSYEQYF | TGTGCCAGCAGCTTTGAGGGCGGATTTAATTCCTACGAGCAGTACTTC
- | - | TRBJ1-2 | TRBV5-1 | CASRQTANYGYTF | TGCGCCAGCCGGCAGACAGCTAACTATGGCTACACCTTC
few | - | TRBJ2-2 | TRBV11-2 | CASSPTGELFF | TGTGCCAGCAGCCCTACCGGGGAGCTGTTTTTT
- | TRBD1 | TRBJ1-2 | TRBV4-3 | CASSQDRGQGAGYTF | TGCGCCAGCAGCCAAGATCGGGGACAGGGGGCTGGCTACACCTTC
- | - | TRBJ1-2 | TRBV7-8 | CASSPLAGLGYGYTF | TGTGCCAGCAGCCCGTTGGCGGGGCTTGGTTATGGCTACACCTTC
once | TRBD2 | TRBJ2-4 | TRBV7-9 | CASSLSLPAGGVVRNIQYF | TGTGCCAGCAGCTTAAGCCTTCCAGCGGGGGGTGTGGTCAGGAACATTCAGTACTTC
- | - | TRBJ1-4 | TRBV7-2 | CASSLALSGEEKLFF | TGTGCCAGCAGCTTAGCTCTCTCAGGAGAGGAAAAACTGTTTTTT
- | - | TRBJ1-5 | TRBV5-5 | CASSLSGEQPQHF | TGTGCCAGCAGCCTGTCAGGGGAACAGCCCCAGCATTTT
- | - | TRBJ1-5 | TRBV6-5 | CASSYLQGNGPQHF | TGTGCCAGCAGTTACCTCCAGGGGAATGGGCCCCAGCATTTT
once | - | TRBJ2-3 | TRBV7-8 | CASSLGPSVSDTQYF | TGTGCCAGCAGCTTAGGTCCTTCAGTTTCAGATACGCAGTATTTT
- | - | TRBJ2-3 | TRBV30 | CAWSAPPDFTDTQYF | TGTGCCTGGAGCGCCCCCCCAGACTTCACAGATACGCAGTATTTT
- | - | TRBJ1-2 | TRBV7-2 | CASSLVAAYGYTF | TGTGCCAGCAGCTTAGTCGCGGCCTATGGCTACACCTTC
- | - | TRBJ1-5 | TRBV12-3/TRBV12-4 | CASSLARRGPQHF | TGTGCCAGCAGTTTAGCGCGGAGGGGGCCCCAGCATTTT
- | TRBD2 | TRBJ2-1 | TRBV7-3 | CASSLTWASGGHNEQFF | TGTGCCAGCAGCTTAACGTGGGCTAGCGGGGGGCACAATGAGCAGTTCTTC
once | - | TRBJ1-3 | TRBV19 | CASSSAGLRSGNTIYF | TGTGCCAGTAGTAGCGCGGGGCTGAGATCTGGAAACACCATATATTTT